The rows below give T cell receptor beta chains drawn from one sample of a study of radiotherapy plus CTLA-4 blockade in lung cancer. This table comes from immunoSEQ multiplex PCR, and its TCRdb copy is limited to in-frame clones, with some not included. The sample holds approximately 110,000 clones; about 80% are singletons and the top ten take about 3.3%. The source material was peripheral blood, sampled from a patient treated with radiotherapy plus ipilimumab. Receptor source: a human donor with non-small cell lung cancer that progressed on radiotherapy plus ipilimumab. Some clones in this sample may be carry-over from other donors' samples. Both conserved end residues are part of each CDR3. Each record gives: CDR3 protein, J gene, V gene.

CASSPGQGAPQPQHF | TRBJ1-5 | TRBV18
CASGSDGYTF | TRBJ1-2 | TRBV28
CASSVSRGEQFF | TRBJ2-1 | TRBV9
CASRGGNSGANVLTF | TRBJ2-6 | TRBV28
CASSMTGLGYQPQHF | TRBJ1-5 | TRBV2
CSARRGEPQHF | TRBJ1-5 | TRBV20-1
CAWSAVPGGPGNTIYF | TRBJ1-3 | TRBV30
CASSLRTILAAEQFF | TRBJ2-1 | TRBV5-8
CASKVINQPQHF | TRBJ1-5 | TRBV6-1
CASRGDRGMETQYF | TRBJ2-5 | TRBV2
CASSLPGQGYEQYF | TRBJ2-7 | TRBV28
CASSASGNQPQHF | TRBJ1-5 | TRBV6-4
CASSPVRNTEAFF | TRBJ1-1 | TRBV18
CASSTGPNTGELFF | TRBJ2-2 | TRBV5-1
CASSLVGPDSGNTIYF | TRBJ1-3 | TRBV11-2
CASRGQGSTYEQYF | TRBJ2-7 | TRBV7-9
CASSVGDINTQYF | TRBJ2-3 | TRBV9
CASSRTGAVPFNEKLFF | TRBJ1-4 | TRBV27
CASRRMGGGGAYNEQFF | TRBJ2-1 | TRBV2
CASSLGGSGANVLTF | TRBJ2-6 | TRBV5-1
CASSYSTVSYGYTF | TRBJ1-2 | TRBV7-2
CASSLRDTYYGYTF | TRBJ1-2 | TRBV11-2
CAWSVLRGGETQYF | TRBJ2-5 | TRBV30
CASSTDEGAWAEAFF | TRBJ1-1 | TRBV28
CASSLKGGGNQPQHF | TRBJ1-5 | TRBV19
CASSWPPGSTIYF | TRBJ1-3 | TRBV11-2